A selection of T cell receptor beta chains follows, all from one sample in a study of blood T cell repertoires in COVID-19. The assay was immunoSEQ multiplex PCR, and TCRdb's table has in-frame clones only and misses some. The top ten clones hold roughly 6.5% of a sample with roughly 140,000 clones, 70% to 85% of them seen once. Source material: peripheral blood. All receptors derive from a human donor in a cohort sampled during active COVID-19. Each CDR3 is given with its conserved first and last residue. A D gene is named only where the DNA matches it firmly. Expanded clones get a size class; other rows say once, few or many, or leave the size out.

D gene: TRBD1
J gene: TRBJ1-1
clone size: .
V gene: TRBV5-1
CDR3 protein: CASSRDSSNTEAFF
CDR3 DNA: TGCGCCAGCAGCAGGGACAGCTCGAACACTGAAGCTTTCTTT

D gene: TRBD1
J gene: TRBJ1-1
clone size: .
V gene: TRBV9
CDR3 protein: CASSRDRADTEAFF
CDR3 DNA: TGTGCCAGCAGCAGGGACAGGGCTGACACTGAAGCTTTCTTT

D gene: .
J gene: TRBJ1-2
clone size: .
V gene: TRBV10-3
CDR3 protein: CAISESKGQDGYTF
CDR3 DNA: TGTGCCATCAGTGAGTCCAAGGGACAAGATGGCTACACCTTC

D gene: .
J gene: TRBJ2-1
clone size: once
V gene: TRBV28
CDR3 protein: CASSPQQGEDNEQFF
CDR3 DNA: TGTGCCAGCAGTCCCCAACAGGGTGAGGACAATGAGCAGTTCTTC

D gene: .
J gene: TRBJ1-6
clone size: few
V gene: TRBV5-4
CDR3 protein: CASTTFTSGAYSPLHF
CDR3 DNA: TGTGCCAGCACAACGTTCACTTCAGGGGCGTATTCACCCCTCCACTTT

D gene: TRBD2
J gene: TRBJ2-2
clone size: .
V gene: TRBV5-1
CDR3 protein: CASSLGFPSGGAGDTGELFF
CDR3 DNA: TGCGCCAGCAGCTTGGGATTTCCAAGCGGGGGGGCCGGGGACACCGGGGAGCTGTTTTTT

D gene: .
J gene: TRBJ1-6
clone size: .
V gene: TRBV18
CDR3 protein: CASSPLNRDSPLHF
CDR3 DNA: TGTGCCAGCTCACCACTCAACAGGGATTCACCCCTCCACTTT

D gene: .
J gene: TRBJ1-6
clone size: .
V gene: TRBV9
CDR3 protein: CASSLSKERSYNSPLHF
CDR3 DNA: TGTGCCAGCAGCCTATCCAAAGAAAGATCCTATAATTCACCCCTCCACTTT

D gene: TRBD2
J gene: TRBJ2-1
clone size: .
V gene: TRBV7-2
CDR3 protein: CASSRKTSGVKYNEQFF
CDR3 DNA: TGTGCCAGCAGCCGGAAGACTAGCGGGGTGAAGTACAATGAGCAGTTCTTC

D gene: TRBD2
J gene: TRBJ2-7
clone size: .
V gene: TRBV5-1
CDR3 protein: CASKGTSSGYEQYF
CDR3 DNA: TGCGCCAGCAAAGGAACCAGTAGCGGGTACGAGCAGTACTTC

D gene: TRBD1
J gene: TRBJ1-1
clone size: .
V gene: TRBV9
CDR3 protein: CASSLRQGDGTEAFF
CDR3 DNA: TGTGCCAGCAGCTTACGACAGGGAGACGGGACTGAAGCTTTCTTT

D gene: .
J gene: TRBJ2-6
clone size: .
V gene: TRBV4-1
CDR3 protein: CASSQAPQGPGANVLTF
CDR3 DNA: TGCGCCAGCAGCCAAGCCCCCCAGGGGCCCGGGGCCAACGTCCTGACTTTC

D gene: .
J gene: TRBJ2-7
clone size: .
V gene: TRBV12-5
CDR3 protein: CASGLVGGGYEQYF
CDR3 DNA: TGTGCTAGTGGTTTGGTCGGGGGAGGCTACGAGCAGTACTTC

D gene: .
J gene: TRBJ1-1
clone size: .
V gene: TRBV15
CDR3 protein: CATGQRNTEAFF
CDR3 DNA: TGTGCCACCGGTCAGCGAAACACTGAAGCTTTCTTT

D gene: .
J gene: TRBJ2-5
clone size: .
V gene: TRBV25-1
CDR3 protein: CASSDLGETQYF
CDR3 DNA: TGTGCCAGCAGTGATCTCGGAGAGACCCAGTACTTC

D gene: TRBD2
J gene: TRBJ2-1
clone size: .
V gene: TRBV19
CDR3 protein: CASSGTRDEQFF
CDR3 DNA: TGTGCCAGTAGTGGGACTAGGGATGAGCAGTTCTTC